This entry is about one TCR beta chain. The antigen remains unidentified. This sample was included in a study of CD8 T cells in Susac syndrome. CD8+ and CD4+ blood T cells underwent TCR beta sequencing. General study results and limits: As the study acknowledged, the number of individuals in its TCR sequencing and HLA analysis was relatively small.

There are 13 residues in the CDR3. V gave up 4 bases and J gave up 9 bases; unmatched junction bases: 9. CDR1 is LGHDT, CDR2 YNNKEL, per germline (reference sequence). An amount of RNA that ranged from roughly 0.5 to 1 ug was reverse transcribed with random hexamers. The immunoSEQ assay covered 54 Vbeta and 13 Jbeta segments for CDR3. TCRdb called the immunoSEQ multiplex PCR reads again in MiXCR, with one record for every CDR3 protein. The data hold 140,000 to 150,000 distinct CDR3 sequences, with 90% to 95% observed a single time. This clonotype was sampled from a human donor with multiple sclerosis. The chain has TRBV3-1 and TRBJ2-7; 7 bases map to TRBD2. The specimen sequenced was CD4+ T cells from PBMCs. Here the CDR3 reads CASSPGTIGVQYF. The DNA for the CDR3 is TGTGCCAGCAGCCCAGGGACTATCGGCGTGCAGTACTTC.